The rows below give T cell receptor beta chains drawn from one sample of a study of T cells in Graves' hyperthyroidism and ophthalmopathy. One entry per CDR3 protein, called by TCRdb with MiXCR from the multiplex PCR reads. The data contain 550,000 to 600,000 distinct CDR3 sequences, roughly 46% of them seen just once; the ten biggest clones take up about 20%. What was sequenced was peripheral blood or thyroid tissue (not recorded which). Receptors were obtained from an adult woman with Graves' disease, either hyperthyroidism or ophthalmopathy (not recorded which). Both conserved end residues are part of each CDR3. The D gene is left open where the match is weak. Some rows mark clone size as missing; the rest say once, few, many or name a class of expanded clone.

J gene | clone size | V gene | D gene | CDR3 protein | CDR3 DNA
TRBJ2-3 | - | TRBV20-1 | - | CSARGGYTDTQYF | TGCAGTGCTAGGGGTGGCTACACAGATACGCAGTATTTT
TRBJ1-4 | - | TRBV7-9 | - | CASSSQGGTNEKLFF | TGTGCCAGCAGCTCACAGGGCGGGACCAATGAAAAACTGTTTTTT
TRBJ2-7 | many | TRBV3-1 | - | CASSQSYEQYF | TGTGCCAGCAGCCAATCCTACGAGCAGTACTTC
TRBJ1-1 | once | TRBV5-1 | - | CASSEVTFENTEAFF | TGCGCCAGCAGCGAAGTGACCTTCGAGAACACTGAAGCTTTCTTT
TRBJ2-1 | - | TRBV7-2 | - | CASSSLSSYNEQFF | TGTGCCAGCAGCTCCCTGAGCTCCTACAATGAGCAGTTCTTC
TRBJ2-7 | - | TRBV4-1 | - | CASSLSRGLNPEEQYF | TGCGCCAGCAGCCTAAGTAGGGGCCTCAACCCAGAAGAGCAGTACTTC
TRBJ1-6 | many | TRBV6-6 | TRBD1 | CATESRTGRHSPLHF | TGTGCCACCGAATCTAGGACAGGGAGGCATTCACCCCTCCACTTT
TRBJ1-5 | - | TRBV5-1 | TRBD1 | CASSPGQGGTYQETQHF | TGCGCCAGCAGCCCGGGACAGGGTGGCACGTACCAAGAGACCCAGCATTTT
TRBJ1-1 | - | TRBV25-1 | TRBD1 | CASRDRAGTEAFF | TGTGCCAGCAGGGACAGGGCTGGGACTGAAGCTTTCTTT
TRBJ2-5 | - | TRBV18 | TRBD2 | CASSRLAGSQETQYF | TGTGCCAGCTCCAGACTAGCGGGATCACAGGAGACCCAGTACTTC
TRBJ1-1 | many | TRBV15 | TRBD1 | CATSSPGTGYTEAFF | TGTGCCACCAGCTCGCCCGGGACAGGGTACACTGAAGCTTTCTTT
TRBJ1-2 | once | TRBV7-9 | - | CASSSGPAGQNGYTF | TGTGCCAGCAGCTCCGGCCCAGCGGGTCAAAATGGCTACACCTTC
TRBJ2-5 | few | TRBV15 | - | CATSRDRTQQETQYF | TGTGCCACCAGCAGAGATCGGACACAACAAGAGACCCAGTACTTC
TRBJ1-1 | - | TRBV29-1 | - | CSVDPKNTEAFF | TGCAGCGTTGACCCGAAGAACACTGAAGCTTTCTTT
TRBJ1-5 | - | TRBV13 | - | CASSTGLAGVTETQHF | TGTGCCAGCAGCACCGGACTAGCGGGAGTTACGGAGACCCAGCATTTT
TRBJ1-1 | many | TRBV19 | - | CASRSLGQGSTEAFF | TGTGCCAGCCGGTCCCTAGGCCAAGGGAGCACTGAAGCTTTCTTT
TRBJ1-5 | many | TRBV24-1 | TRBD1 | CATSDSGQARGQPQHF | TGTGCCACCAGTGACTCCGGACAGGCTAGGGGTCAGCCCCAGCATTTT
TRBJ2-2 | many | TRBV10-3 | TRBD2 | CATQELAGDATGELFF | TGTGCCACCCAAGAACTAGCGGGAGATGCGACCGGGGAGCTGTTTTTT
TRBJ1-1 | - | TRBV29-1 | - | CSVQLQGGNTEAFF | TGCAGCGTACAACTACAGGGAGGGAACACTGAAGCTTTCTTT
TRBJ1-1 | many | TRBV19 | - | CASSIGGRRTEAFF | TGTGCCAGTAGTATCGGGGGGCGCCGCACTGAAGCTTTCTTT
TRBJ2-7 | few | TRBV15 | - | CATSRVRSEQYF | TGTGCCACCAGCAGAGTAAGAAGTGAGCAGTACTTC
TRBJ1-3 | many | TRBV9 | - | CASSVGLFEGNTIYF | TGTGCCAGCAGCGTAGGCCTCTTCGAAGGAAACACCATATATTTT
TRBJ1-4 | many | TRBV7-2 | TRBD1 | CASSPDREEKLFF | TGTGCCAGCAGCCCAGACAGGGAGGAAAAACTGTTTTTT
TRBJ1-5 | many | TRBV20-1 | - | CSAILGNQPQHF | TGCAGTGCCATTCTAGGGAATCAGCCCCAGCATTTT
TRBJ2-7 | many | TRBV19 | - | CASSSVYEQYF | TGTGCCAGTAGTTCCGTCTACGAGCAGTACTTC
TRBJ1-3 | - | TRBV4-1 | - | CASSPVGRAGNTIYF | TGCGCCAGCAGCCCAGTCGGGAGGGCAGGAAACACCATATATTTT
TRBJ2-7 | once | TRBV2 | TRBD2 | CASSVVNGGGKYF | TGTGCCAGCAGTGTTGTGAACGGCGGGGGAAAGTACTTC
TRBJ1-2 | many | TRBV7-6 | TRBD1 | CASSPSTGGYGYTF | TGTGCCAGCAGCCCTTCGACAGGGGGCTATGGCTACACCTTC
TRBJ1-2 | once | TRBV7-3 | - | CASSSTRGGGYTF | TGTGCCAGCAGCTCGACCCGGGGTGGGGGCTACACCTTC
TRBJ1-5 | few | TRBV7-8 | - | CASSLGRTNQPQHF | TGTGCCAGCAGCTTAGGAAGGACGAATCAGCCCCAGCATTTT
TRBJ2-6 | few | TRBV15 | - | CATSRVAGPTSRANVLTF | TGTGCCACCAGCAGAGTGGCAGGACCCACCTCTAGGGCCAACGTCCTGACTTTC
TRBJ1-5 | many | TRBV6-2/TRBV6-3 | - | CASSYRSDQPQHF | TGTGCCAGCAGTTACAGGAGCGATCAGCCCCAGCATTTT
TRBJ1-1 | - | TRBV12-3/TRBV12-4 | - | CARSFSTEAFF | TGTGCCAGAAGCTTCTCCACTGAAGCTTTCTTT
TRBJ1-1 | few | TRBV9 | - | CASSGSLMNTEAFF | TGTGCCAGCAGCGGATCCCTCATGAACACTGAAGCTTTCTTT
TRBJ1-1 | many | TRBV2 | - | CASSEQSGSAEAFF | TGTGCCAGCAGTGAACAGTCGGGAAGTGCTGAAGCTTTCTTT
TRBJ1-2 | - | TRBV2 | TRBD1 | CASSEGRTGKNYGYTF | TGTGCCAGCAGTGAAGGGAGGACAGGGAAGAACTATGGCTACACCTTC
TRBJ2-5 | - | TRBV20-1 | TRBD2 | CSARTPVAGGLETQYF | TGCAGTGCTAGAACCCCCGTAGCGGGAGGGCTAGAGACCCAGTACTTC
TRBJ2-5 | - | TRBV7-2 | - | CASSLRAGNQETQYF | TGTGCCAGCAGCTTACGGGCAGGGAACCAAGAGACCCAGTACTTC
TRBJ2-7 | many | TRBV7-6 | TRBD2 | CASSLESAGGVYEQYF | TGTGCCAGCAGCTTAGAGTCTGCGGGAGGGGTTTACGAGCAGTACTTC
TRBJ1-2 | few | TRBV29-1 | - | CSAGEGTGYTF | TGCAGCGCAGGGGAGGGGACCGGCTACACCTTC
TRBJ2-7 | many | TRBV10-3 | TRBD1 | CAISVISGQGSYEQYF | TGTGCCATCAGTGTGATTTCGGGACAGGGCTCCTACGAGCAGTACTTC
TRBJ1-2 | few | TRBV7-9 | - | CATSRGIGQSYGYTF | TGTGCCACCAGCAGAGGGATAGGACAGAGCTATGGCTACACCTTC
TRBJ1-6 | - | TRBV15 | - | CATSRDYEGSNSPLHF | TGTGCCACCAGCAGAGATTACGAGGGCAGTAATTCACCCCTCCACTTT
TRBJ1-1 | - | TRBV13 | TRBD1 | CASSLFGDRGPFF | TGTGCCAGCAGCTTATTTGGGGACAGGGGGCCTTTCTTT
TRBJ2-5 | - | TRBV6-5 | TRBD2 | CASSYGSGNPETQYF | TGTGCCAGCAGTTATGGTAGCGGGAACCCAGAGACCCAGTACTTC
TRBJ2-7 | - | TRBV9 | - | CASSPHTGELYF | TGTGCCAGCAGCCCTCACACCGGGGAGCTGTACTTC
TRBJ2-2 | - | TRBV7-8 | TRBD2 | CASSLGAGAWELFF | TGTGCCAGCAGCTTAGGAGCGGGGGCGTGGGAGCTGTTTTTT
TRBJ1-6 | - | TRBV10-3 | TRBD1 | CAISPGQGTQPLHF | TGTGCCATCAGCCCGGGACAGGGGACACAGCCCCTCCACTTT